This is a list of T cell receptor beta chains from one sample in a study of cytomegalovirus exposure and HLA in healthy donors. Produced via immunoSEQ multiplex PCR; TCRdb's table is partial and in-frame only. Of about 160,000 clones in the sample, 65% to 80% were seen once. Sequences were obtained from PBMCs. The source is a female donor in good health and CMV-seronegative. CDR3s include the opening cysteine and the closing phenylalanine or tryptophan. The order of the fields is clone size, V gene, D gene, J gene, CDR3 protein, CDR3 DNA. A D gene is named only where the DNA matches it firmly. Size is omitted from some rows. Given values are once, few, many or a class for expanded clones.

>NA|TRBV7-8|NA|TRBJ2-7
CASSLGGFYEQYF
TGTGCCAGCAGCTTAGGAGGGTTCTACGAGCAGTACTTC
>NA|TRBV2|TRBD1|TRBJ1-2
CASMTGRGYTF
TGTGCCAGCATGACAGGGAGAGGCTACACCTTC
>NA|TRBV27|NA|TRBJ2-7
CASSPLPGPSYEQYF
TGTGCCAGCAGTCCGCTGCCAGGGCCCTCCTACGAGCAGTACTTC
>few|TRBV5-1|NA|TRBJ2-3
CASSFPRDYTDTQYF
TGCGCCAGCAGTTTCCCCCGGGATTACACAGATACGCAGTATTTT
>NA|TRBV10-3|TRBD2|TRBJ2-2
CAISHSGVNTGELFF
TGTGCCATCAGTCATAGCGGGGTGAACACCGGGGAGCTGTTTTTT
>NA|TRBV2|TRBD2|TRBJ2-5
CASSEGWAGGQETQYF
TGTGCCAGCAGTGAGGGTTGGGCGGGGGGGCAAGAGACCCAGTACTTC
>NA|TRBV6-1|NA|TRBJ2-3
CASSSRGKGTQYF
TGTGCCAGCAGTAGTCGGGGTAAAGGTACGCAGTATTTT
>NA|TRBV6-6|NA|TRBJ1-3
CASSLASGAGNTIYF
TGTGCCAGCAGCCTAGCCTCAGGGGCTGGAAACACCATATATTTT
>NA|TRBV7-6|TRBD2|TRBJ2-3
CASSALTSGGGDTQYF
TGTGCCAGCAGCGCCCTGACTAGCGGGGGAGGGGATACGCAGTATTTT
>NA|TRBV5-6|NA|TRBJ1-1
CASSWTANTEAFF
TGTGCCAGCAGCTGGACAGCGAACACTGAAGCTTTCTTT
>few|TRBV7-9|TRBD1|TRBJ1-5
CASSSGQGSNQPQHF
TGTGCCAGCAGCTCGGGACAGGGTAGCAATCAGCCCCAGCATTTT
>NA|TRBV4-1|TRBD1|TRBJ2-7
CASSQVPHRGAGSYEQYF
TGCGCCAGCAGCCAAGTACCCCACAGGGGCGCCGGATCCTACGAGCAGTACTTC
>NA|TRBV6-5|NA|TRBJ1-4
CASSYSTYNEKLFF
TGTGCCAGCAGTTACTCTACCTATAATGAAAAACTGTTTTTT
>NA|TRBV7-2|TRBD1|TRBJ1-3
CASSPGQGTPGNTIYF
TGTGCCAGCAGCCCGGGACAGGGTACTCCTGGAAACACCATATATTTT
>NA|TRBV7-3|NA|TRBJ1-1
CASSLNAGQYTEAFF
TGTGCCAGCAGCTTAAATGCGGGGCAGTACACTGAAGCTTTCTTT
>once|TRBV19|TRBD1|TRBJ2-7
CASRPTGISYEQYF
TGTGCCAGTAGACCGACAGGGATCTCCTACGAGCAGTACTTC
>few|TRBV9|NA|TRBJ1-1
CASSSHLGRGGSEAFF
TGTGCCAGCAGCTCCCATTTAGGGAGGGGGGGCTCAGAAGCTTTCTTT
>NA|TRBV5-1|TRBD1|TRBJ1-2
CASSPDRGWDYGYTF
TGCGCCAGCAGCCCGGACAGGGGATGGGACTATGGCTACACCTTC
>NA|TRBV2|TRBD2|TRBJ2-1
CASSGGSGVYNEQFF
TGTGCCAGCAGTGGGGGTAGCGGGGTTTACAATGAGCAGTTCTTC
>NA|TRBV5-1|TRBD2|TRBJ2-3
CASSLTGGALDTQYF
TGCGCCAGCAGCTTGACCGGGGGGGCGCTGGATACGCAGTATTTT
>few|TRBV4-2|TRBD2|TRBJ2-5
CASSQLAGSQETQYF
TGTGCCAGCAGCCAATTAGCGGGATCCCAAGAGACCCAGTACTTC
>NA|TRBV7-9|NA|TRBJ2-2
CASSTNIIRGRNTGELFF
TGTGCCAGCAGCACAAATATTATCAGGGGTCGGAACACCGGGGAGCTGTTTTTT
>NA|TRBV5-5|TRBD1|TRBJ1-2
CASSPGQGDYGYTF
TGTGCCAGCAGCCCCGGACAGGGCGACTATGGCTACACCTTC
>NA|TRBV19|TRBD1|TRBJ2-7
CASSIVGGTGAYEQYF
TGTGCCAGTAGTATAGTAGGAGGGACAGGGGCCTACGAGCAGTACTTC
>few|TRBV29-1|TRBD1|TRBJ2-3
CSVPPGQGTDTQYF
TGCAGCGTTCCCCCGGGACAGGGCACAGATACGCAGTATTTT
>NA|TRBV30|TRBD2|TRBJ2-7
CAWSGGLAIYEQYF
TGTGCCTGGAGTGGGGGACTAGCTATTTACGAGCAGTACTTC
>NA|TRBV6-5|TRBD1|TRBJ2-7
CASSYYGQGPYEQYF
TGTGCCAGCAGTTATTACGGACAGGGGCCCTACGAGCAGTACTTC
>NA|TRBV2|TRBD1|TRBJ2-2
CASRLTGVPTGELFF
TGTGCCAGCCGTCTGACAGGGGTCCCCACCGGGGAGCTGTTTTTT
>NA|TRBV5-4|NA|TRBJ2-3
CASSFRTFQSTDTQYF
TGTGCCAGCAGCTTTCGGACTTTTCAAAGCACAGATACGCAGTATTTT
>NA|TRBV10-3|TRBD1|TRBJ1-2
CAISEGQGVGYGYTF
TGTGCCATCAGTGAAGGACAGGGGGTCGGGTATGGCTACACCTTC
>NA|TRBV5-6|TRBD1|TRBJ2-1
CASSLEGAGRFF
TGTGCCAGCAGCTTGGAGGGGGCAGGGCGGTTCTTC
>NA|TRBV9|NA|TRBJ2-1
CASSVDGALYNEQFF
TGTGCCAGCAGCGTAGACGGAGCCCTCTACAATGAGCAGTTCTTC
>NA|TRBV7-2|TRBD2|TRBJ2-1
CASSLVAGGRNEQFF
TGTGCCAGCAGCTTAGTGGCGGGGGGCAGAAATGAGCAGTTCTTC
>few|TRBV5-4|NA|TRBJ2-7
CASSLGAPAFYEQYF
TGTGCCAGCAGCTTGGGAGCGCCAGCATTTTACGAGCAGTACTTC
>NA|TRBV19|NA|TRBJ1-1
CASSTGNSMNTEAFF
TGTGCCAGTAGTACAGGGAACAGCATGAACACTGAAGCTTTCTTT
>few|TRBV9|NA|TRBJ2-5
CASSVGQLQETQYF
TGTGCCAGCAGCGTAGGACAGCTCCAAGAGACCCAGTACTTC
>NA|TRBV15|TRBD1|TRBJ1-2
CATSRNRGVYGYTF
TGTGCCACCAGCAGGAACAGGGGTGTCTATGGCTACACCTTC
>NA|TRBV7-8|NA|TRBJ2-2
CASSGRRGTGELFF
TGTGCCAGCAGCGGAAGGCGGGGCACCGGGGAGCTGTTTTTT
>few|TRBV7-3|TRBD1|TRBJ2-7
CASSFRGTGVRSYEQYF
TGTGCCAGCAGCTTCCGGGGGACAGGGGTTCGCTCCTACGAGCAGTACTTC
>NA|TRBV13|TRBD2|TRBJ2-7
CASSLERAGGLSYEQYF
TGTGCCAGCAGCTTAGAAAGAGCGGGGGGGCTCTCCTACGAGCAGTACTTC
>NA|TRBV19|NA|TRBJ2-3
CASSPDVTVTDTQYF
TGTGCCAGTAGTCCTGACGTGACAGTCACAGATACGCAGTATTTT
>NA|TRBV27|TRBD2|TRBJ2-3
CASSPLSGGRNTQYF
TGTGCCAGCAGTCCTCTAAGCGGGGGGAGGAATACGCAGTATTTT
>once|TRBV6-5|NA|TRBJ1-2
CASSYSYSGRYGYTF
TGTGCCAGCAGTTACTCGTATTCAGGCCGTTATGGCTACACCTTC
>NA|TRBV9|NA|TRBJ2-7
CASSVGGGGTYEQYF
TGTGCCAGCAGCGTAGGAGGGGGGGGAACCTACGAGCAGTACTTC
>few|TRBV19|NA|TRBJ2-7
CASSATAGTGYEQYF
TGTGCCAGTAGTGCCACCGCGGGGACCGGCTACGAGCAGTACTTC
>NA|TRBV7-9|NA|TRBJ2-7
CASSSPDSTYEQYF
TGTGCCAGCAGCTCTCCGGACAGCACCTACGAGCAGTACTTC
>few|TRBV6-1|NA|TRBJ1-2
CASSSTGSYGYTF
TGTGCCAGCAGCTCGACGGGTAGCTATGGCTACACCTTC
>NA|TRBV9|TRBD2|TRBJ2-3
CASKRAGESDTQYF
TGTGCCAGCAAAAGAGCGGGGGAGTCAGATACGCAGTATTTT